The T cell receptor beta chain under discussion was sequenced for a study of CD8+CD57+ T cells in acquired aplastic anemia. Study as a whole: Recorded DNA amounts for sorted CD4+ and CD8+ cells had an average of about 3 ug.

The use of genomic DNA as template underpinned the TCR beta VDJ and CDR3 profiling. TCRdb recomputed calls from the reads with MiXCR, one row per CDR3 protein. Of about 210,000 distinct CDR3 sequences in the sample, roughly 33% are singletons; the top ten hold roughly 1.1%. Concerning this clonotype itself: Its antigen is still unknown.

General observations from the study: No significant difference in CD8+ Simpson's diversity was found between patients and controls. Comparison of patients with controls identified approximately 28 shared CD8+ CDR3 sequences.

This CDR3 is 15 amino acids long. V shed 3 bases and J shed 11 bases, with 20 bases lying between them. Germline V gene lookup returns CDR1 KGHDR and CDR2 SFDVKD. The chain links TRBV24-1 to TRBJ2-3; D could derive from TRBD1 or TRBD2 (6 bases each). The clonotype originates from a human donor in good health, serving as a control. Sequencing used sorted CD4+, CD8+, or CD8+CD57+ T cells (not recorded which) from PBMCs. Written as DNA, the CDR3 is TGTGCCACCAGTGATCCCCGACTAGGGGACAATGAGCAGTATTTT. Translated: CATSDPRLGDNEQYF.